Included here is one T cell receptor beta chain sequence, with context. What it binds is not known. The entry originates in a study of long-term antiretroviral therapy in people with HIV. Investigators performed immunoSEQ version v3.0 at survey level. Sequencing was designed to cover 40,000-50,000 T-cell genomes in each sample. This table comes from immunoSEQ multiplex PCR, and its TCRdb copy is limited to in-frame clones, with some not included. The sample lists fewer than 40,000 clones, approximately 85% occurring once. Study outcomes and limitations: Clonotypes expanded prior to ART showed repertoire dominance at all sampled time points. HIV repertoires had narrower CDR3 length ranges than controls. Investigators report no available data on ART adherence, viral resistance or therapy changes.

Germline values: CDR1 SGHNT, CDR2 YENEEA. V was clipped by 4 bases and J by 6 bases, with 10 bases between them. This CDR3 has 13 amino acids. This chain joins TRBV11-3 and TRBJ2-4, with unresolved D. The sequence came from a woman aged 45-65 years with HIV. The specimen comprised unsorted PBMCs, sampled 3.1 years after starting antiretroviral therapy. DNA of the CDR3: TGTGCCAGCAGCTCCGGGCCCTTAAACATTCAGTACTTC. Its protein product is CASSSGPLNIQYF.